Listed here are 20 T cell receptor beta chains from one sample, sequenced in a study of T cell clonotyping in hematopoietic cell transplantation. Sequencing was performed with immunoSEQ multiplex PCR; in TCRdb, only in-frame clones are kept and a portion is missing. The sample has 30,000 to 45,000 clones, about 87% seen once. Sequenced: peripheral blood mononuclear cells. Receptor source: a woman in her thirties or forties in good health. Some clones in this sample may be carry-over from other donors' samples.

The chain carries TRBV2 and TRBJ2-7; D is uncertain. CDR1 and CDR2 (germline): SNHLY, FYNNEI. V gave up 2 bases and J gave up 2 bases, with 10 bases separating them. CDR3 size: 14 residues. The CDR3 region is CASSELVDPYEQYF. In nucleotides, the CDR3 is TGTGCCAGCAGTGAATTAGTAGACCCCTACGAGCAGTACTTC.

The J gene is TRBJ2-5, the V gene TRBV5-1; 13 nucleotides agree with TRBD2. The CDR3 is 16 amino acids. Trimming removed 4 bases from V and 4 bases from J; junction bases left unmatched: 7. From germline, CDR1 is SGHRS and CDR2 YFSETQ. CDR3 coding DNA: TGCGCCAGCAGCGGAGGACTAGCGGGGGTGGGAGAGACCCAGTACTTC. Translating gives CASSGGLAGVGETQYF.

The chain links TRBV27 to TRBJ2-3; no clear D gene. V shed 5 bases and J shed 1 base, with 22 bases lying between them. The length of the CDR3 is 18 residues. Per germline, CDR1 MNHEY and CDR2 SMNVEV (reference sequence). CDR3 in amino acids: CASSPFLRRRRGTDTQYF. As DNA, the CDR3 is TGTGCCAGCAGTCCCTTCCTCCGACGCAGACGGGGCACAGATACGCAGTATTTT.

This clone showed up just a few times. The genes are TRBV7-3 and TRBJ2-1; 7 bases agree with TRBD1. V gave up 0 bases and J gave up 6 bases; unmatched junction bases: 8. Germline CDR1 SGHTA, CDR2 FQGTGA. The length of the CDR3 is 16 residues. DNA for the CDR3: TGTGCCAGCAGCTTAACCCAAGGGGGCCCACTCAATGAGCAGTTCTTC. Translated: CASSLTQGGPLNEQFF.

The rearrangement joins TRBV4-1 to TRBJ2-1; TRBD2 matches 10 bases. Looked up from germline, CDR1 is MGHRA and CDR2 is YSYEKL. The CDR3 covers 17 residues. The V gene end was trimmed by 3 bases and the J gene end by 6 bases; junction bases not matched to a gene: 11. CDR3 residues: CASSQDRTSGLFNEQFF. CDR3 in DNA: TGCGCCAGCAGCCAGGATAGGACTAGCGGTTTGTTCAATGAGCAGTTCTTC.

This rearrangement joins TRBV6-1 to TRBJ1-1; tentative D call: TRBD1 (6 bases). Germline-derived CDR1 and CDR2 are MNHNS and SASEGT. The CDR3 extends over 14 amino acids. V lost 6 bases and J 2 bases, leaving 13 bases between the germline ends. The CDR3 loop reads CASSGTTINTEAFF. The CDR3 DNA reads as TGTGCCAGCAGCGGGACAACGATAAACACTGAAGCTTTCTTT.

This chain uses TRBV27 with TRBJ2-1, with TRBD2 matching over 7 bases. CDR1 is MNHEY and CDR2 is SMNVEV in the germline V gene (reference sequence). The CDR3 extends over 16 amino acids. V shed 3 bases and J 4 bases; nucleotides not matched to a gene: 9. DNA for the CDR3: TGTGCCAGCAGTTTCGGGGGGACTCCCGGATACAATGAGCAGTTCTTC. Translation gives CASSFGGTPGYNEQFF.

This clone was seen a single time. The chain carries TRBV11-2 and TRBJ1-1; D possibly corresponds to TRBD1 (6 bases). Trimming cost V 3 bases and J 4 bases, with 18 bases left between them. CDR3 length: 16 amino acids. Germline assignment: CDR1 SGHAT and CDR2 FQNNGV. The CDR3 sequence is CASSFTTGQRGTEAFF. CDR3 nucleotides: TGTGCCAGCAGCTTTACTACAGGGCAAAGGGGCACTGAAGCTTTCTTT.

The chain is built from TRBV30 and TRBJ2-1, with TRBD2 matching over 12 bases. The germline V gene has CDR1 GTSNPN and CDR2 SVGIG (reference sequence). The V segment lost 5 bases and the J segment 4 bases; nucleotides outside the gene matches: 9. CDR3 length: 16 amino acids. The CDR3 region has the DNA TGTGCCTGGGCCCTTCGGACTAGCGGGACGTACAATGAGCAGTTCTTC. Protein sequence: CAWALRTSGTYNEQFF.

The V and J genes are TRBV9 and TRBJ2-6, with TRBD1 matching over 7 bases. Trimming took 0 bases from V and 8 from J; bases not matched to a gene: 5. The length of the CDR3 is 15 residues. From germline, CDR1 is SGDLS and CDR2 YYNGEE. The CDR3 sequence is CASSVGDRVSNVLTF. The DNA for the CDR3 is TGTGCCAGCAGCGTAGGTGACAGGGTCTCCAACGTCCTGACTTTC.

V usage is TRBV10-3 and J usage is TRBJ1-5, with TRBD1 matching 7 bases. The germline V gene encodes CDR1 ENHRY and CDR2 SYGVKD. This CDR3 region has 14 residues. V gave up 3 bases and J gave up 1 base; unmatched junction bases: 0. The CDR3 here is CAISDRGSNQPQHF. The CDR3 region has the DNA TGTGCCATCAGTGACAGGGGGAGCAATCAGCCCCAGCATTTT.

The chain recombines TRBV6-5 with TRBJ1-1, with D tentatively TRBD1 (5 bases). Trimming removed 4 bases at V and 6 bases at J, with 15 bases between. Germline lookup yields CDR1 MNHEY and CDR2 SVGAGI. The CDR3 is 14 amino acids. CDR3 region: CASSFQGVRAEAFF. The CDR3 nucleotides read TGTGCCAGCAGTTTCCAGGGAGTAAGGGCTGAAGCTTTCTTT.

This clone was counted between two and nine times. The chain is built from TRBV19 and TRBJ2-7, with 13 bases that match TRBD2. V shed 6 bases and J 4 bases; nucleotides not matched to a gene: 6. CDR3 length: 15 residues. Germline CDR1 is LNHDA and CDR2 is SQIVND (reference sequence). CDR3 in amino acids: CASRPLAGGMYEQYF. CDR3 DNA sequence: TGTGCCAGTAGGCCACTAGCGGGAGGGATGTACGAGCAGTACTTC.

The rearrangement uses TRBV7-5 and TRBJ1-5; the table's D call TRBD1 went unverified against the DNA. TRBV7-5 is annotated as a pseudogene. CDR3 length: 13 amino acids. In nucleotides, the CDR3 is TGTGCCAGAAGACAGGGAAGCAATCAGCCCCAGCATTTT. As protein: CARRQGSNQPQHF.

The genes are TRBV7-2 and TRBJ2-7; D remains unclear. CDR1 SGHTA and CDR2 FQGNSA come from the germline V gene. The CDR3 is 13 amino acids. Trimming removed 5 bases at V and 2 bases at J, with 10 bases between. The CDR3 region is CASSLSSTYEQYF. CDR3 DNA: TGTGCCAGCAGCCTCTCATCCACCTACGAGCAGTACTTC.

This clone was seen a handful of times. This chain uses TRBV4-1 with TRBJ2-2; TRBD2 is a possible D gene (6 bases). The CDR3 has 14 residues. Germline V gives CDR1 MGHRA, CDR2 YSYEKL. Trimming pared 7 bases from V and 3 bases from J, leaving 12 bases between. CDR3 DNA: TGCGCCAGCAAAAGGAGGGAAGACACCGGGGAGCTGTTTTTT. Protein sequence: CASKRREDTGELFF.

This chain connects TRBV28 to TRBJ1-5; D remains unclear. CDR3 size: 12 residues. Germline assignment: CDR1 MDHEN and CDR2 SYDVKM. The V end was cut by 8 bases, the J end by 7 bases, with 12 bases between. CDR3 in amino acids: CASDQIGQPQHF. The CDR3 DNA sequence: TGTGCCAGCGACCAGATCGGGCAGCCCCAGCATTTT.

This clone was picked up a small number of times. V is TRBV5-1 and J is TRBJ2-7, with 13 bases identical to TRBD2. This CDR3 comprises 14 residues. In germline, CDR1 is SGHRS, CDR2 YFSETQ. V shed 4 bases and J 4 bases; nucleotides not matched to a gene: 2. CDR3 sequence reads: CASSGTSGVYEQYF. In nucleotides, the CDR3 is TGCGCCAGCAGCGGGACTAGCGGGGTGTACGAGCAGTACTTC.

The J gene is TRBJ2-7, the V gene TRBV28, with D possibly TRBD1 on 5 matching bases. Between the trimmed V and J ends, which lost 7 bases and 5 bases, there was a span of 15 bases. CDR1 and CDR2 from the germline V gene are MDHEN and SYDVKM. CDR3 length: 13 amino acids. CDR3 bases: TGTGCCAGCAAGCTGGGCAGGGTCCACGAGCAGTACTTC. Translating it yields CASKLGRVHEQYF.

The chain is built from TRBV5-6 and TRBJ2-5, with TRBD2 matching over 9 bases. CDR1 and CDR2 (germline): SGHDT, YYEEEE. J lost 5 bases, V lost 4 bases, and 9 bases had no gene match. The CDR3 loop spans 15 amino acids. CDR3 amino acids: CASSPRAGGGETQYF. DNA for the CDR3: TGTGCCAGCAGCCCCCGAGCGGGGGGAGGGGAGACCCAGTACTTC.